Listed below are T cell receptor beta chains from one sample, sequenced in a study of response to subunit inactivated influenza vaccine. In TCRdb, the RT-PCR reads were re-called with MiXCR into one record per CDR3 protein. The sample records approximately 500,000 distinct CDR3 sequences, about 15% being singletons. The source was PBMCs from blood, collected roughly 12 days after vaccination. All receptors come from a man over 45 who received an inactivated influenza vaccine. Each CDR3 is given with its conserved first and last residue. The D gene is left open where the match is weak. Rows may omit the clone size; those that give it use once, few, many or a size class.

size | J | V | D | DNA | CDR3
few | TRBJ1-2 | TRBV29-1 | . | TGCAGCGTTGATGGGGGAGTTGATGGCTACACCTTC | CSVDGGVDGYTF
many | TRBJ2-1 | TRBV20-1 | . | TGCAGTGCAAGAAAGGATGAGCAGTTCTTC | CSARKDEQFF
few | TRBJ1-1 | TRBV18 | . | TGTGCCAGCTCATCCAACACAGGGAGCACTGAAGCTTTCTTT | CASSSNTGSTEAFF
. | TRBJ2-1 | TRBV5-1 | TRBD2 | TGCGCCAGCAGCCCCGGGACTAGCGGGACTGAGCAGTTCTTC | CASSPGTSGTEQFF
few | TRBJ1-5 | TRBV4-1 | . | TGCGCCAGCAGCCAAAAGGGCCTCGGGCCCCAGCATTTT | CASSQKGLGPQHF
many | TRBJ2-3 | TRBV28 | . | TGTGCCAGCAGTTTACTGTCTCTCACAGATACGCAGTATTTT | CASSLLSLTDTQYF
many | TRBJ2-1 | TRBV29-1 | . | TGCAGCGTTGTATTTGGCTACAATGAGCAGTTCTTC | CSVVFGYNEQFF
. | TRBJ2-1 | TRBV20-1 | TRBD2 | TGCAGTGCTAGAGTTGGCGCTAGCGGCTACAATGAGCAGTTCTTC | CSARVGASGYNEQFF
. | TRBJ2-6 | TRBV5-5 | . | TGTGCCAGCAGCCAGTCATTCATTTCTGGGGCCAACGTCCTGACTTTC | CASSQSFISGANVLTF
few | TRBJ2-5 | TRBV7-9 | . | TGTGCCAGCAGCTTAAATACACCCCAAGAGACCCAGTACTTC | CASSLNTPQETQYF
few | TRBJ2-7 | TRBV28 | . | TGTGCCAGCAGTAGGGACGGCGGCTCCTACGAGCAGTACTTC | CASSRDGGSYEQYF
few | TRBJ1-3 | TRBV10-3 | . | TGTGCCATCAGTTCCTATGGACGGGGGAGTACGTCTGGAAACACCATATATTTT | CAISSYGRGSTSGNTIYF
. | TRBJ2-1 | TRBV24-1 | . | TGTGCCACCAGGTCTGAGGCGGGGACCTCCTACAATGAGCAGTTCTTC | CATRSEAGTSYNEQFF
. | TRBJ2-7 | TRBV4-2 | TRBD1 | TGTGCCAGCAGCCAAGGAAGCGGCCGGACAGGGAACGAGCAGTACTTC | CASSQGSGRTGNEQYF
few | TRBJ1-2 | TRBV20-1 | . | TGCAGTGGGGACAAATTACACTATGGCTACACCTTC | CSGDKLHYGYTF
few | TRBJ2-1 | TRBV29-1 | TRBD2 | TGCAGCGTTGGGGCTAGCGGGAAGCATGAGCAGTTCTTC | CSVGASGKHEQFF
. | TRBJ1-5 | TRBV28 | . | TGTGCCAGCAGTTTTTCCGCCAGAAGCAATCAGCCCCAGCATTTT | CASSFSARSNQPQHF
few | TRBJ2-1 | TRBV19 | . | TGTGCCAGTAGTAGGGGCGCCCGACGTCAGTTCTTC | CASSRGARRQFF
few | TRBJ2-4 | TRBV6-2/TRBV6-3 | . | TGTGCCAGCAGTAACCCCCCCATTGGGAGAAACATTCAGTACTTC | CASSNPPIGRNIQYF
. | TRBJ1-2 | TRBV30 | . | TGTGCCTGGAGTAGGGGTTATGGCTACACCTTC | CAWSRGYGYTF
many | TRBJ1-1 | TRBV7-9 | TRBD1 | TGTGCCAGCAGCTTGGGACAGGGGAGAACTGAAGCTTTCTTT | CASSLGQGRTEAFF
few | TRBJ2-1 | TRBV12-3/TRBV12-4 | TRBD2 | TGTGCCAGCACTCTTCTAGCGGGAGCCAACAATGAGCAGTTCTTC | CASTLLAGANNEQFF